Below are 3 T cell receptor beta chains sequenced from a single sample in a study of identifying expanded T cells in peripheral blood. TCRdb's table, derived via immunoSEQ multiplex PCR, lists solely in-frame clones and lacks some. The repertoire has approximately 86,000 clones, around 83% of them found once; the top ten carry roughly 4%. The sample consisted of blood. The receptors come from a person aged 18 to 75 in good health.

A few counts support this clone. The chain is built from TRBV2 and TRBJ1-6; D is ambiguous. Germline V gives CDR1 SNHLY, CDR2 FYNNEI. The CDR3 sequence is 15 residues long. V gave up 7 bases and J gave up 6 bases, with 16 bases separating them. Here the CDR3 reads CASNVETLLNSPLHF. The CDR3 nucleotides are TGTGCCAGCAACGTGGAGACACTCCTTAATTCACCCCTCCACTTT.

The rearrangement links TRBV4-1 to TRBJ2-1, with 13 bases matching TRBD2. Germline trimming cut 7 bases from V and 10 bases from J; bases unmatched to any gene: 10. Germline CDR1 is MGHRA and CDR2 is YSYEKL. This CDR3 is built from 15 residues. CDR3 DNA: TGCGCCAGCAAAACTAGCGGGGGGGCGTATCGGGAGCAGTTCTTC. Its protein is CASKTSGGAYREQFF.

The chain couples TRBV9 to TRBJ2-5; D unclear. Per germline, CDR1 SGDLS and CDR2 YYNGEE. The CDR3 runs 18 residues. The V end lost 0 bases, the J end lost 1 base, and 19 bases lay between the germline ends. In DNA form, the CDR3 reads TGTGCCAGCAGCGTAGGGGCCCAGCGCCTAATACGCCAAGAGACCCAGTACTTC. This codes for CASSVGAQRLIRQETQYF.